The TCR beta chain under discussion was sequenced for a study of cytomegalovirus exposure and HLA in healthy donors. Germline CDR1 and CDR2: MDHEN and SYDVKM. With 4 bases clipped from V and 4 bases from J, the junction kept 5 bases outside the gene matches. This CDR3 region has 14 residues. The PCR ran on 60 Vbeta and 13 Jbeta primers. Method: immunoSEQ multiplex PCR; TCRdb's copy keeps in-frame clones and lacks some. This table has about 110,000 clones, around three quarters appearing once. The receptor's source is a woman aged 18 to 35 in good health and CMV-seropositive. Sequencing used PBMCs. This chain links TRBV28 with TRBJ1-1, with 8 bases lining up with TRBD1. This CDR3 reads CASSSTGGGTEAFF. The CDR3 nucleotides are TGTGCCAGCAGTTCTACAGGGGGTGGCACTGAAGCTTTCTTT.